The clone carrying this T cell receptor (beta chain) was observed once. Germline V gene lookup returns CDR1 LGHNA and CDR2 YNFKEQ. CDR3 length: 15 residues. V shed 1 base, J shed 3 bases, and the junction held 6 bases outside the gene matches. As originally analysed: The authors estimated nucleated cell counts from reference gene primer amplification. Only in-frame clones appear in the TCRdb table, and some are missing; sequencing was by immunoSEQ multiplex PCR. That table gives V, J and clone size, and the DNA gave D and trimming. The profile shows 450,000 to 500,000 clones, about nine tenths of them singletons. Allocation to cohorts depended on clinical history reported by the participants. The source of the sample is a study of blood T cell repertoires in COVID-19. Whole-study context: The samples span acute and convalescent COVID-19 from the United States, Italy and Spain.

The chain links TRBV4-2 to TRBJ2-7; 7 bases line up with TRBD1. Sequenced sample: PBMCs or T cells enriched from blood (not recorded which). The sequence derives from a woman aged 18-29 years who had recovered from COVID-19. The CDR3 nucleotides read TGTGCCAGCAGCCAAGGTGGCAGGGGGTTCTACGAGCAGTACTTC. Residues: CASSQGGRGFYEQYF.